Listed here are 8 T cell receptor beta chains from one sample, sequenced in a study of read filtering for tumor transcriptome and immune sequencing. Molecular barcoded adaptors covering alpha/delta and beta/gamma chains were used on about 390 ng RNA. Using its own MiXCR run on the reads, TCRdb lists one record per CDR3 protein. The sample holds 25,000 to 35,000 distinct CDR3 sequences; less than 20% are singletons and the top ten take approximately 16%. Specimen: a population of CD138-negative cells sorted from bone marrow. The receptors here all came from a donor at least 40 years old with multiple myeloma.

This clonotype has at least ten counts. V is TRBV6-2 or TRBV6-3 and J is TRBJ2-4, with 7 bases aligning to TRBD2. CDR3 size: 18 residues. Germline CDR1 reads MNHEY; CDR2 reads SVGEGT. The ends lost 2 bases at V and 0 bases at J; junction bases unmatched: 10. DNA for the CDR3: TGTGCCAGCAGTTACATCCCGCGGGGGAAACTAGCCAAAAACATTCAGTACTTC. As protein: CASSYIPRGKLAKNIQYF.

The chain combines TRBV5-1 with TRBJ2-3; D is perhaps TRBD2 (6 bases). V was cut by 4 bases and J by 6 bases, with 15 bases left in between. This CDR3 has 14 residues. The germline CDR1 and CDR2 sequences are SGHRS and YFSETQ. CDR3 in amino acids: CASSDGLPNDTQYF. DNA for the CDR3: TGCGCCAGCAGCGACGGACTACCCAACGATACGCAGTATTTT.

On this clonotype: A far larger clone is one nucleotide away, so this likely arose from a read error. This sequence joins TRBV4-2 and TRBJ2-4; TRBD2 might be the D (6 bases). Per the germline V gene, CDR1 is LGHNA and CDR2 is YNFKEQ. The CDR3 sequence is 14 residues long. V was trimmed by 8 bases and J by 13 bases, leaving 24 bases between them. The CDR3 here is CASAAGLGRHGQYF. The CDR3 region has the DNA TGTGCCAGCGCCGCCGGGTTAGGGAGGCACGGGCAGTACTTC.

Judged by abundance, this clonotype is medium-sized. The chain joins TRBV4-2 to TRBJ2-1; 12 positions match TRBD2. The length of the CDR3 is 16 residues. Trimming removed 0 bases from V and 6 bases from J; junction bases left unmatched: 3. Per the germline V gene, CDR1 is LGHNA and CDR2 is YNFKEQ. In nucleotides, the CDR3 is TGTGCCAGCAGCCAAGACTCTAGCGGGGGGGCCAATGAGCAGTTCTTC. Its translation: CASSQDSSGGANEQFF.

This clonotype was seen at least ten times. V and J are TRBV28 and TRBJ2-7, with D maybe TRBD2 (5 bases). CDR3 size: 11 residues. V lost 8 bases, J lost 4 bases, and 9 bases lay in between. Germline V gene data show CDR1 as MDHEN and CDR2 as SYDVKM. The CDR3 nucleotides read TGTGCCAGCCGGAGGAGTTACGAGCAGTACTTC. It yields the protein CASRRSYEQYF.

This clonotype was observed at least ten times. This chain uses TRBV7-8 with TRBJ2-2; 7 nucleotides align to TRBD1. The CDR3 is 14 residues long. In germline, CDR1 is SGHVS, CDR2 FQNEAQ. The junction had 3 bases not matched to a gene; V was cut back by 1 base and J by 7 bases. The CDR3 DNA sequence: TGTGCCAGCAGCTTAGACCGGGACAGCGGGGAGCTGTTTTTT. Translating it yields CASSLDRDSGELFF.

This clonotype was observed at least ten times. V and J are TRBV5-1 and TRBJ2-1; 8 positions match TRBD2. Germline lookup yields CDR1 SGHRS and CDR2 YFSETQ. The CDR3 is made up of 14 amino acids. With 5 bases clipped from V and 2 bases from J, the junction kept 3 bases outside the gene matches. Here the CDR3 reads CASRPGGTYNEQFF. In nucleotides, the CDR3 is TGCGCCAGCAGACCGGGAGGGACCTACAATGAGCAGTTCTTC.

Of note for this clonotype: A read error is possible here, since a much larger clone lies one base away. J is TRBJ1-1 and V is TRBV4-1, with unresolved D. The germline V gene encodes CDR1 MGHRA and CDR2 YSYEKL. The CDR3 is 14 residues long. V was trimmed by 4 bases and J by 1 base, leaving 10 bases between them. CDR3 in DNA: TGCGCCAGCAGCCCAGTTTGGTCGAACACTGAAGCTTTCTTT. Translating it yields CASSPVWSNTEAFF.